This T cell receptor (beta chain) originates from a study of T-cell memory formation after mild COVID-19. Trimming pared 6 bases from V and 4 bases from J, leaving 9 bases between. Germline-derived CDR1 and CDR2 are LGHNT and FRNRAP. This CDR3 comprises 12 residues. TCRdb re-derived calls from the 5' RACE reads in MiXCR, one entry per CDR3 protein. Among 250,000 to 350,000 distinct CDR3 sequences listed, roughly an eighth were seen once. The chain recombines TRBV12-5 with TRBJ1-2; D ambiguous. Sequencing was performed on PBMCs or a T cell subset sorted from them (not recorded which). The receptor comes from a young man who had mild COVID-19 (a few samples of this study predate the infection). Cell type and time point are not known. CDR3: CASGLGSYGYTF. The CDR3 bases are TGTGCTAGTGGCCTGGGTTCCTATGGCTACACCTTC.